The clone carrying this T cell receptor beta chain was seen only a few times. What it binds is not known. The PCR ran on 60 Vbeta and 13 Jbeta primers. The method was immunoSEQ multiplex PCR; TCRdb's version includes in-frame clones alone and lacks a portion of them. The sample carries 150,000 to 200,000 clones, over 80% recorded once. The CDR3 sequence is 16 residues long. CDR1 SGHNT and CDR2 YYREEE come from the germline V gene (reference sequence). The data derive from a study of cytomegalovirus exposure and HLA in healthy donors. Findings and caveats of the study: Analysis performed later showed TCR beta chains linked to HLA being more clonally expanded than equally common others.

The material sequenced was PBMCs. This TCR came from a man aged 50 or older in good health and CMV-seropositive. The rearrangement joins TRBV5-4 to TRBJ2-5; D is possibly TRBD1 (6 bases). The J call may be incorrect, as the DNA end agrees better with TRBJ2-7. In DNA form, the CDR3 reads TGTGCCAGCAGCTTGGCCTTCGGGACAAGATCCTACGAGCAGTACTTC. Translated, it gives CASSLAFGTRSYEQYF.